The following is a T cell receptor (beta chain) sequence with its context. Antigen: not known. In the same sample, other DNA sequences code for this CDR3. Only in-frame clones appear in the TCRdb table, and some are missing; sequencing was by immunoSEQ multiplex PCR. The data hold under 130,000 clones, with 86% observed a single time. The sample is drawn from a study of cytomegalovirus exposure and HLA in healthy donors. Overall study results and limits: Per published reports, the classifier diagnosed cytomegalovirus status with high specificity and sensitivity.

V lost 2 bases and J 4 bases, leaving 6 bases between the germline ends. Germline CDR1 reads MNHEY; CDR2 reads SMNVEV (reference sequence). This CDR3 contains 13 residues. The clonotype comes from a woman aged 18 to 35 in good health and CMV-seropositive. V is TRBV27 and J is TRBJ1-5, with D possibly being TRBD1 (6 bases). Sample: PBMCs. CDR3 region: CASSLGQNQPQHF. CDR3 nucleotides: TGTGCCAGCAGTTTAGGACAGAATCAGCCCCAGCATTTT.